The next 21 T cell receptor beta chains were all read from a single sample in a study of T cell responses to AZD1222 COVID-19 vaccine. TCRdb's copy holds only in-frame clones and misses some; the assay was immunoSEQ multiplex PCR. The data hold approximately 100,000 clones, with around 87% observed a single time. Material: peripheral blood, obtained 28 days after the second AZD1222 dose. All receptors come from an adult who received the AZD1222 COVID-19 vaccine.

This chain uses TRBV6-6 with TRBJ2-1; 10 bases align to TRBD2. CDR1 and CDR2 (germline): MNHNY, SVGAGI (reference sequence). The J segment lost 5 bases and the V segment lost 2 bases, leaving 0 bases of the junction unmatched. The CDR3 totals 14 residues. CDR3 protein: CASSYTSGDNEQFF. The DNA for the CDR3 is TGTGCCAGCAGTTACACTAGCGGGGACAATGAGCAGTTCTTC.

V is TRBV2 and J is TRBJ1-1; D remains unclear. The CDR3 consists of 11 residues. Trimming removed 6 bases at V and 1 base at J, with 3 bases between. Germline V gene data show CDR1 as SNHLY and CDR2 as FYNNEI. The CDR3 spells CASRENTEAFF. The CDR3 nucleotides read TGTGCCAGCAGGGAGAACACTGAAGCTTTCTTT.

The chain couples TRBV20-1 to TRBJ1-2, with D unresolved. Trimming took off 5 bases at V and 4 bases at J, with 5 bases between the two ends. There are 10 residues in the CDR3. Germline CDR1 reads DFQATT; CDR2 reads SNEGSKA (reference sequence). The DNA of the CDR3 is TGCAGTGCTTACAGCTATGGCTACACCTTC. It translates to CSAYSYGYTF.

This clone came up once. This chain connects TRBV4-2 to TRBJ2-3, with TRBD2 as a possible D gene (7 bases). V was trimmed by 4 bases and J by 2 bases, leaving 19 bases between them. The germline V gene encodes CDR1 LGHNA and CDR2 YNFKEQ. The CDR3 consists of 17 residues. CDR3 in amino acids: CASSPTSGDYITDTQYF. The CDR3 nucleotides read TGTGCCAGCAGCCCAACCTCAGGGGACTACATCACAGATACGCAGTATTTT.

As concerns this clone: One end of the junction fails to match germline, which may point to a read error. The same CDR3 also results from other DNA sequences found in this sample. This chain joins TRBV6-5 and TRBJ1-2, with D hard to call. The CDR3 runs to 13 residues. The germline V gene encodes CDR1 MNHEY and CDR2 SVGAGI. The chain's CDR3 is CASTFGANYGYTF. In DNA, the CDR3 is TGTGCTAGCACCTTCGGAGCTAACTATGGCTACACCTTC.

The V and J genes are TRBV2 and TRBJ1-2; D might be TRBD1 (6 bases). Trimming took off 7 bases at V and 4 bases at J, with 13 bases between the two ends. The CDR3 length is 13 residues. Germline CDR1 SNHLY, CDR2 FYNNEI. For the CDR3, the DNA is TGTGCCAGCAATTGGGACACGGGCTATGGCTACACCTTC. Amino acids: CASNWDTGYGYTF.

As regards this clone: The same CDR3 is also encoded by other DNA sequences in this sample. The V and J genes are TRBV19 and TRBJ1-5; D is uncertain. The CDR3 is 14 residues long. From germline, CDR1 is LNHDA and CDR2 SQIVND (reference sequence). Trimming removed 3 bases at V and 0 bases at J, with 6 bases between. Here the CDR3 reads CASSIRDSNQPQHF. The CDR3 nucleotides are TGTGCCAGTAGTATCCGGGATAGCAATCAGCCCCAGCATTTT.

This chain joins TRBV5-1 and TRBJ1-2; D is ambiguous. Germline V CDR1 and CDR2: SGHRS, YFSETQ. This CDR3 comprises 14 residues. V was cut by 0 bases and J by 0 bases, with 6 bases left in between. The CDR3 is CASSLVRANYGYTF. CDR3 DNA: TGCGCCAGCAGCTTGGTTCGAGCTAACTATGGCTACACCTTC.

This chain joins TRBV19 and TRBJ1-1; tentative D call: TRBD1 (5 bases). Trimming cost V 4 bases and J 1 base, with 19 bases left between them. The CDR3 is 17 residues long. Germline V gene lookup returns CDR1 LNHDA and CDR2 SQIVND (reference sequence). CDR3: CASSTLHRDGPNTEAFF. DNA of the CDR3: TGTGCCAGTAGTACTCTCCACCGGGACGGCCCGAACACTGAAGCTTTCTTT.

The J gene is TRBJ1-1, the V gene TRBV5-1; 8 bases map to TRBD1. V lost 4 bases and J lost 2; bases outside the gene matches: 4. Looked up from germline, CDR1 is SGHRS and CDR2 is YFSETQ. The CDR3 runs 14 residues. The CDR3 here is CASSLQGANTEAFF. DNA for the CDR3: TGCGCCAGCAGCCTCCAGGGGGCTAACACTGAAGCTTTCTTT.

This rearrangement joins TRBV12-3 or TRBV12-4 to TRBJ1-1; TRBD1 matches 10 bases. The CDR3 is 13 amino acids. J gave up 5 bases and V 6 bases, and 3 bases lay outside the gene matches. The CDR3 loop is CASSLGQGTEAFF. For the CDR3, the DNA is TGTGCCAGCAGCCTGGGACAGGGGACTGAAGCTTTCTTT.

The rearrangement joins TRBV9 to TRBJ2-7; 8 nucleotides align to TRBD2. CDR1 and CDR2 from the germline V gene are SGDLS and YYNGEE. The trim removed 1 base at V and 6 bases at J, leaving 6 bases unmatched. The CDR3 is 14 residues long. The CDR3 bases are TGTGCCAGCAGCGTATCAGCGGGAGTGGTCGAGCAGTACTTC. Amino acids: CASSVSAGVVEQYF.

The CDR3 DNA is TGTGCCAGCAGTTCCCTCATAGCGGGAGGCCTCTACGAGCAGTACTTC. It codes for CASSSLIAGGLYEQYF. The V gene is TRBV6-2 or TRBV6-3, the J gene TRBJ2-7; 10 positions agree with TRBD2. The germline V gene has CDR1 MNHEY and CDR2 SVGEGT. The trim removed 4 bases at V and 3 bases at J, leaving 9 bases unmatched. The CDR3 is made up of 16 amino acids.

V is TRBV5-1 and J is TRBJ2-5, with a weak D call TRBD1 (6 bases). Germline V gene lookup returns CDR1 SGHRS and CDR2 YFSETQ. The CDR3 covers 13 residues. V lost 0 bases and J lost 5, with 8 bases in between. The CDR3 reads CASSLVGAETQYF. Here the CDR3 DNA reads TGCGCCAGCAGCTTGGTGGGGGCCGAGACCCAGTACTTC.

The chain is built from TRBV7-9 and TRBJ2-7; D uncertain. V dropped 3 bases and J dropped 7 bases, with 7 bases sitting between them. The germline CDR1 and CDR2 sequences are SEHNR and FQNEAQ (reference sequence). CDR3 size: 11 residues. CDR3 in amino acids: CASSFSREQYF. In DNA, the CDR3 is TGTGCCAGCAGCTTCTCCCGGGAGCAGTACTTC. Full variable domain (outside the CDR3, taken from reference TRBV7-9 and TRBJ2-7): DTGVSQNPRHKITKRGQNVTFRCDPISEHNRLYWYRQTLGQGPEFLTYFQNEAQLEKSRLLSDRFSAERPKGSFSTLEIQRTEQGDSAMYLCASSFSREQYFGPGTRLTVT.

CDR3 DNA sequence: TGTGCCAGCAGCGCACCGGGACAGCTCAATGGCTACACCTTC. Translating it yields CASSAPGQLNGYTF. This chain uses TRBV5-5 with TRBJ1-2; TRBD1 matches 7 bases. The CDR3 spans 14 residues. The germline gives CDR1 SGHKS, CDR2 YYEKEE (reference sequence). The J segment lost 6 bases and the V segment lost 4 bases, leaving 9 bases of the junction unmatched.

The chain recombines TRBV4-1 with TRBJ2-1; TRBD2 agrees at 12 bases. The CDR3 length is 17 residues. In germline, CDR1 is MGHRA, CDR2 YSYEKL. Trimming took 0 bases from V and 9 from J; bases not matched to a gene: 9. CDR3 amino acids: CASSQEEGLAGTSEQFF. In DNA form, the CDR3 reads TGCGCCAGCAGCCAAGAGGAAGGACTAGCGGGAACCAGTGAGCAGTTCTTC.

Comments on this clone: The sample has other DNA sequences that encode this CDR3 too. The chain has TRBV18 and TRBJ2-7, with no clear D. Germline V gives CDR1 KGHSH, CDR2 LQKENI. Trimming left V 3 bases short and J 0 bases short, with 6 bases between. The CDR3 runs 13 residues. In DNA, the CDR3 is TGTGCCAGCTCACCTCCCAGCTCCTACGAGCAGTACTTC. Its protein product is CASSPPSSYEQYF.

This clone is a singleton in its sample. This rearrangement joins TRBV18 to TRBJ2-2; D gene ambiguous. The germline CDR1 and CDR2 sequences are KGHSH and LQKENI. The ends were cut back, 3 bases at V and 4 bases at J, with 12 bases in the middle. The CDR3 length is 15 residues. This chain's CDR3 is CASSPTDGITGELFF. The CDR3 DNA follows: TGTGCCAGCTCACCCACGGACGGCATCACCGGGGAGCTGTTTTTT. Combining the CDR3 with reference TRBV18 and TRBJ2-2 gives the whole variable domain NAGVMQNPRHLVRRRGQEARLRCSPMKGHSHVYWYRQLPEEGLKFMVYLQKENIIDESGMPKERFSAEFPKEGPSILRIQQVVRGDSAAYFCASSPTDGITGELFFGEGSRLTVL.

The chain carries TRBV2 and TRBJ1-1; tentative D call: TRBD1 (6 bases). Germline-derived CDR1 and CDR2 are SNHLY and FYNNEI. V was trimmed by 6 bases and J by 3 bases, leaving 14 bases between them. The CDR3 covers 14 residues. For the CDR3, the DNA is TGTGCCAGCAGGCATCAAGGGGGTTACACTGAAGCTTTCTTT. The encoded protein is CASRHQGGYTEAFF.

The chain uses TRBV9 and TRBJ2-1; TRBD2 matches at 8 bases. Germline lookup yields CDR1 SGDLS and CDR2 YYNGEE. The CDR3 covers 14 residues. V lost 0 bases and J lost 6; bases outside the gene matches: 2. The CDR3 reads CASSVARGGNEQFF. The CDR3 DNA is TGTGCCAGCAGCGTAGCTCGGGGGGGCAATGAGCAGTTCTTC.